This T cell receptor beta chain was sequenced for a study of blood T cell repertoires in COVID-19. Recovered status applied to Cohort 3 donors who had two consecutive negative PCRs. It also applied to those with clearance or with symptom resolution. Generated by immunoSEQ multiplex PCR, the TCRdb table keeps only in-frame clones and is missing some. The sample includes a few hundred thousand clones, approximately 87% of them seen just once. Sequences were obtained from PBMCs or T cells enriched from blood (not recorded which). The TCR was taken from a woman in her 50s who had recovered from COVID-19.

CDR3 sequence reads: CASSGRNTGGWYGYTF. As DNA, the CDR3 is TGTGCCAGCAGTGGCCGGAATACAGGGGGGTGGTATGGCTACACCTTC. V is TRBV6-1 and J is TRBJ1-2, with 8 bases matching TRBD1. Per germline, CDR1 MNHNS and CDR2 SASEGT. The V and J ends lost 4 bases and 5 bases, in that order; junction bases with no gene match: 12. This CDR3 has 16 residues.